The 13 T cell receptor beta chains listed next were all sequenced from one sample in a study of beta chain features in type 1 diabetes. Study-wide findings and caveats: When Type 1 diabetes patients were examined, their TCRB CDR3s proved moderately but significantly shorter in all four CD4+ subsets.

Expressed TCRB transcripts were sequenced after all isolated RNA was converted to cDNA. Assay: immunoSEQ multiplex PCR; the TCRdb copy retains only in-frame clones and omits some. Among 12,000 to 15,000 clones listed, over 55% were seen once. No antigen has been assigned to these receptors. Sample: stem cell memory CD4+ T cells from blood. These receptors originate from a woman under 30 with type 1 diabetes.

This chain uses TRBV9 with TRBJ2-1; 9 bases fit TRBD1. The CDR3 loop spans 12 amino acids. Trimming took 3 bases from V and 13 from J; bases not matched to a gene: 5. From germline, CDR1 is SGDLS and CDR2 YYNGEE. The DNA of the CDR3 is TGTGCCAGCAGCGGAACAGGGGGCGCTCAGTTCTTC. Its translation is CASSGTGGAQFF.

The CDR3 coding sequence is TGCAGCGTTCGACAGCTGATAAACGACTACGAGCAGTACTTC. This gives the protein CSVRQLINDYEQYF. V and J are TRBV29-1 and TRBJ2-7; a possible D gene is TRBD1 (5 bases). V was shortened by 5 bases and J by 3 bases, with 17 bases between the two germline ends. The CDR3 runs 14 residues. CDR1 is SQVTM, CDR2 ANQGSEA, per germline.

The CDR3 nucleotides read TGCGCCAGCAGCCCCGGACTAGCGGGAAGCTCCTACAATGAGCAGTTCTTC. Amino acids: CASSPGLAGSSYNEQFF. This chain uses TRBV4-1 with TRBJ2-1, with 12 bases aligning to TRBD2. CDR1 and CDR2 (germline): MGHRA, YSYEKL. This CDR3 has 17 residues. The trim removed 4 bases at V and 0 bases at J, leaving 4 bases unmatched.

This rearrangement joins TRBV29-1 to TRBJ1-2, with a tentative D call TRBD1 (6 bases). The CDR3 contains 15 residues. Germline CDR1 is SQVTM and CDR2 is ANQGSEA. V dropped 5 bases and J dropped 2 bases, with 18 bases sitting between them. CDR3 in DNA: TGCAGCGTTAGGGGACACACCGATGCAAACTATGGCTACACCTTC. Encoded protein: CSVRGHTDANYGYTF.

The chain is built from TRBV28 and TRBJ2-5; weak D call: TRBD1 (6 bases). The CDR3 has 13 residues. Germline lookup yields CDR1 MDHEN and CDR2 SYDVKM. Trimming left V 2 bases short and J 6 bases short, with 10 bases between. Written as DNA, the CDR3 is TGTGCCAGCAGTTTAAACAGGGAAAAGACCCAGTACTTC. Protein sequence: CASSLNREKTQYF.

This clone appeared once. The chain is built from TRBV7-2 and TRBJ2-5, with 7 bases identical to TRBD1. Judging by the DNA end, TRBJ2-7 fits better; the J call may be wrong. The CDR3 sequence is 14 residues long. The germline CDR1 and CDR2 sequences are SGHTA and FQGNSA. DNA of the CDR3: TGTGCCAGCAGCCTGGGACAGACTTCCTACGAGCAGTACTTC. Protein product: CASSLGQTSYEQYF.

The chain combines TRBV4-2 with TRBJ2-1; 11 bases line up with TRBD2. V was pared by 8 bases and J by 9 bases, with 12 bases of the junction left unmatched. The CDR3 has 15 residues. CDR1 is LGHNA, CDR2 YNFKEQ, per germline. The chain's CDR3 is CASGLAGQGLGEQFF. CDR3 in DNA: TGTGCCAGCGGACTAGCGGGCCAAGGTCTCGGTGAGCAGTTCTTC.

This chain connects TRBV7-2 to TRBJ2-7; no reliable D call. The germline V and J ends were trimmed by 6 bases and 1 base, with 13 bases remaining between them. Germline lookup yields CDR1 SGHTA and CDR2 FQGNSA. The CDR3 covers 14 residues. CDR3 sequence (DNA): TGTGCCAGCAGTCCGGGTCTAGATTCCTACGAGCAGTACTTC. This translates into CASSPGLDSYEQYF.

The chain has TRBV28 and TRBJ2-1; D is perhaps TRBD2 (6 bases). CDR3 length: 17 amino acids. Looked up from germline, CDR1 is MDHEN and CDR2 is SYDVKM. Trimming pared 6 bases from V and 0 bases from J, leaving 18 bases between. The DNA for the CDR3 is TGTGCCAGCAGCCCCCCTGGGCTAGCGAGCTCCTACAATGAGCAGTTCTTC. This codes for CASSPPGLASSYNEQFF.

This chain connects TRBV5-1 to TRBJ2-1; 7 nucleotides match TRBD1. CDR1 and CDR2 (germline): SGHRS, YFSETQ. This CDR3 is built from 13 residues. The V gene end was trimmed by 5 bases and the J gene end by 6 bases; junction bases not matched to a gene: 5. This CDR3 reads CASRGAGGNEQFF. In DNA form, the CDR3 reads TGCGCCAGCAGGGGAGCAGGGGGCAATGAGCAGTTCTTC.

The chain employs TRBV4-3 and TRBJ2-3; 7 nucleotides match TRBD2. V dropped 4 bases and J dropped 0; count of bases not matched to a gene: 4. The CDR3 has 15 amino acids. Germline V gives CDR1 LGHNA, CDR2 YSLEER. The CDR3 sequence: CASSRGGSSTDTQYF. The DNA for the CDR3 is TGCGCCAGCAGCCGGGGGGGATCTAGCACAGATACGCAGTATTTT.

The gene calls are TRBV6-1 and TRBJ2-4, with 8 nucleotides matching TRBD1. The germline V gene encodes CDR1 MNHNS and CDR2 SASEGT. Unmatched junction bases numbered 9, after V lost 7 bases and J lost 7 bases. The CDR3 is 14 amino acids. CDR3 in DNA: TGTGCCAGCACCATGGGGGGACAGGTGAACATTCAGTACTTC. Amino acid sequence: CASTMGGQVNIQYF.

The rearrangement joins TRBV6-5 to TRBJ2-1; possible D gene TRBD2, 7 bases. V lost 6 bases to trimming and J lost 6 bases, with 15 bases between them. This CDR3 spans 14 amino acids. From germline, CDR1 is MNHEY and CDR2 SVGAGI. CDR3 DNA sequence: TGTGCCAGCAGCCCCCCGGGGGGCCTCAATGAGCAGTTCTTC. Translation gives CASSPPGGLNEQFF.